This TCR beta chain was identified during a study of blood T cell repertoires in COVID-19. The length of the CDR3 is 12 residues. Germline V lookup: CDR1 SQVTM, CDR2 ANQGSEA. V was pared by 3 bases and J by 11 bases, with 13 bases between. Per the original data handling: Estimates of nucleated cell counts were drawn from the amplification of reference gene primers. Assay used: immunoSEQ multiplex PCR; TCRdb lists only in-frame clones, some missing. The DNA was the basis for D and trimming; V, J and clone size are from that table. The sample shows fewer than 300,000 clones, approximately 90% of them seen only once.

The chain joins TRBV29-1 to TRBJ1-4, with D perhaps TRBD1 (6 bases). The TCR sequence derives from a woman in her twenties or thirties with COVID-19, enrolled during active disease. The sample was peripheral blood. This CDR3 reads CSVEVQGAKLFF. The CDR3 DNA reads TGCAGCGTTGAGGTACAGGGAGCGAAACTGTTTTTT.